The source of this T cell receptor beta chain is a study of shared clonotypes between healthy human individuals. Points from the study as a whole: Estimated richness values were generally larger in naive subsets than in memory subsets. The sole specimen, blood, was sampled, and tissue repertoires likely differ. Since donors were few, the genetic and exposure-history diversity represented was limited.

Clones were sequenced by immunoSEQ multiplex PCR, and TCRdb holds only the in-frame ones, with some missing. The profile covers about 2.2 million clones, with just under 95% appearing a single time and roughly 1.7% taken by the ten largest. The CDR3 is made up of 18 amino acids. The V segment lost 1 base and the J segment 2 bases; nucleotides outside the gene matches: 11. Germline V gene lookup returns CDR1 LGHNA and CDR2 YSLEER. CD8 cells classed as naive were CD45RO-negative and positively selected for CCR7, excluding terminally differentiated effector memory CD45RA+ cells. To note about this clone: Its antigen remains unknown.

The sequenced material came from naive CD8+ T cells from PBMCs. The TCR originated in a man aged 18 to 30 in good health. Some clones in this sample may be carry-over from other donors' samples. The rearrangement uses TRBV4-3 and TRBJ2-7, with 10 bases matching TRBD1. The CDR3 DNA reads as TGCGCCAGCAGCCAAGTTGGGTACTACGGGACAGGGGCCTACGAGCAGTACTTC. Residues: CASSQVGYYGTGAYEQYF.